The rows below give T cell receptor beta chains drawn from one sample of a study of blood T cell repertoires in COVID-19. TCRdb's copy holds only in-frame clones and misses some; the assay was immunoSEQ multiplex PCR. Here the sample spans 70,000 or so clones, around 85% being singletons. Sequencing input: peripheral blood. These receptors all stem from a woman older than 75 with active or convalescent COVID-19. The CDR3 runs from the conserved cysteine through the conserved F or W. A D gene is named only where the DNA matches it firmly. Where a row states a size, it is once, few, many or the class of an expanded clone; other rows omit it.

J: TRBJ1-2; V: TRBV6-5; size: -; D: -; CDR3: CASFGELGYTF; DNA: TGTGCCAGCTTCGGGGAATTGGGCTACACCTTC
J: TRBJ2-3; V: TRBV19; size: -; D: TRBD2; CDR3: CATARGGLDTQYF; DNA: TGTGCCACCGCCCGGGGGGGATTGGATACGCAGTATTTT
J: TRBJ2-1; V: TRBV30; size: -; D: TRBD2; CDR3: CAWRRSGGSSYNEQFF; DNA: TGTGCCTGGAGAAGGAGCGGGGGGAGCTCCTACAATGAGCAGTTCTTC
J: TRBJ2-3; V: TRBV5-6; size: -; D: -; CDR3: CASSIHPRYGTDTQYF; DNA: TGTGCCAGCAGCATCCACCCGCGGTACGGCACAGATACGCAGTATTTT
J: TRBJ2-7; V: TRBV20-1; size: -; D: -; CDR3: CSARLTQVQYF; DNA: TGCAGTGCTAGACTGACACAGGTGCAGTACTTC
J: TRBJ2-7; V: TRBV12-3/TRBV12-4; size: -; D: -; CDR3: CASSLGGVGEQYF; DNA: TGTGCCAGCAGTTTAGGCGGGGTGGGCGAGCAGTACTTC
J: TRBJ1-2; V: TRBV19; size: -; D: -; CDR3: CASSMWGGVPGYTF; DNA: TGTGCCAGTAGTATGTGGGGCGGCGTCCCCGGCTACACCTTC
J: TRBJ2-5; V: TRBV5-5; size: -; D: TRBD1; CDR3: CASSLTGGEETQYF; DNA: TGTGCCAGCAGCTTGACAGGGGGCGAAGAGACCCAGTACTTC
J: TRBJ1-1; V: TRBV30; size: -; D: -; CDR3: CAWTAGRNTEAFF; DNA: TGTGCCTGGACGGCGGGTCGAAACACTGAAGCTTTCTTT
J: TRBJ1-5; V: TRBV27; size: -; D: -; CDR3: CASRYQGGQPQHF; DNA: TGTGCCAGCAGATACCAGGGAGGTCAGCCCCAGCATTTT
J: TRBJ1-2; V: TRBV19; size: -; D: TRBD1; CDR3: CASSIRTTGGYGYTF; DNA: TGTGCCAGTAGTATACGAACGACAGGGGGGTACGGCTACACCTTC
J: TRBJ1-2; V: TRBV19; size: -; D: TRBD1; CDR3: CASRPGTDYGYTF; DNA: TGTGCCAGTAGGCCCGGGACAGATTATGGCTACACCTTC
J: TRBJ1-6; V: TRBV30; size: -; D: -; CDR3: CAWKTSGVPRDSPLHF; DNA: TGTGCCTGGAAGACTTCGGGAGTCCCGAGGGATTCACCCCTCCACTTT
J: TRBJ2-1; V: TRBV4-3; size: once; D: TRBD1; CDR3: CASSHVTGGIRMREQFF; DNA: TGCGCCAGCAGCCACGTTACAGGGGGTATTCGGATGAGGGAGCAGTTCTTC
J: TRBJ1-1; V: TRBV21-1; size: -; D: -; CDR3: CASSKEGDRDENTEAFF; DNA: TGTGCCAGCAGCAAAGAAGGAGACAGGGACGAGAATACTGAAGCTTTCTTT
J: TRBJ1-1; V: TRBV11-2; size: -; D: -; CDR3: CASSLLRGEFTEAFF; DNA: TGTGCCAGCAGCTTATTAAGGGGTGAATTCACTGAAGCTTTCTTT
J: TRBJ2-7; V: TRBV5-1; size: -; D: TRBD2; CDR3: CASGLAGGTGHEQYF; DNA: TGCGCCAGCGGACTAGCGGGGGGGACGGGGCACGAGCAGTACTTC
J: TRBJ1-4; V: TRBV27; size: few; D: -; CDR3: CASRRGGEKLFF; DNA: TGTGCCAGCCGCCGCGGAGGTGAAAAACTGTTTTTT
J: TRBJ2-7; V: TRBV6-1; size: -; D: -; CDR3: CASSEQGLTYEQYF; DNA: TGTGCCAGCAGTGAACAGGGGTTAACCTACGAGCAGTACTTC
J: TRBJ1-1; V: TRBV7-2; size: -; D: -; CDR3: CASSWSPEGSTEAFF; DNA: TGTGCCAGCAGCTGGAGCCCCGAAGGTTCCACTGAAGCTTTCTTT
J: TRBJ2-5; V: TRBV19; size: -; D: -; CDR3: CASSIDGQGQETQYF; DNA: TGTGCCAGTAGTATAGATGGCCAGGGTCAAGAGACCCAGTACTTC
J: TRBJ1-1; V: TRBV14; size: -; D: TRBD1; CDR3: CASSLRGGSSEAFF; DNA: TGTGCCAGCAGCCTAAGAGGGGGCAGCAGCGAAGCTTTCTTT
J: TRBJ2-3; V: TRBV6-5; size: -; D: -; CDR3: CASSYSSGTDTQYF; DNA: TGTGCCAGCAGTTACTCGTCAGGGACAGATACGCAGTATTTT
J: TRBJ1-5; V: TRBV7-2; size: -; D: -; CDR3: CASSLVFGGQPQHF; DNA: TGTGCCAGCAGCTTAGTCTTCGGGGGGCAGCCCCAGCATTTT
J: TRBJ1-5; V: TRBV7-2; size: once; D: -; CDR3: CASSLVGVQGNQPQHF; DNA: TGTGCCAGCAGCTTAGTCGGGGTACAGGGAAATCAGCCCCAGCATTTT
J: TRBJ2-1; V: TRBV10-1; size: few; D: TRBD2; CDR3: CASSESSLAAYNEQFF; DNA: TGCGCCAGCAGTGAGTCGAGTCTAGCGGCCTACAATGAGCAGTTCTTC
J: TRBJ2-3; V: TRBV4-1; size: -; D: TRBD1; CDR3: CASSQDRTGGTDTQYF; DNA: TGCGCCAGCAGCCAAGACCGCACAGGGGGCACAGATACGCAGTATTTT
J: TRBJ2-6; V: TRBV10-2; size: -; D: TRBD1; CDR3: CATMDRVSSGANVLTF; DNA: TGCGCCACCATGGACAGGGTCAGCTCTGGGGCCAACGTCCTGACTTTC
J: TRBJ1-6; V: TRBV10-3; size: -; D: TRBD1; CDR3: CAISGQGDSPLHF; DNA: TGTGCCATCAGTGGACAGGGAGATTCACCCCTCCACTTT
J: TRBJ1-2; V: TRBV10-3; size: once; D: -; CDR3: CAITPKTGGYTF; DNA: TGTGCCATTACACCAAAAACGGGTGGCTACACCTTC
J: TRBJ2-1; V: TRBV7-2; size: -; D: TRBD2; CDR3: CASSWGGMVNEQFF; DNA: TGTGCCAGCAGCTGGGGGGGAATGGTCAATGAGCAGTTCTTC
J: TRBJ2-5; V: TRBV5-1; size: once; D: -; CDR3: CASSLAESRALRGTQYF; DNA: TGCGCCAGCAGCTTGGCCGAGAGCAGGGCCCTCCGTGGGACCCAGTACTTC
J: TRBJ1-2; V: TRBV13; size: -; D: TRBD1; CDR3: CASSRDRFNYGYTF; DNA: TGTGCCAGCAGCAGGGACAGATTTAACTATGGCTACACCTTC
J: TRBJ2-1; V: TRBV19; size: -; D: -; CDR3: CASTAGYGYNEQFF; DNA: TGTGCCAGCACCGCGGGGTATGGCTACAATGAGCAGTTCTTC
J: TRBJ2-1; V: TRBV5-1; size: -; D: TRBD1; CDR3: CASSLSAGTGGYNEQFF; DNA: TGCGCCAGCAGCTTGTCCGCCGGGACAGGGGGGTACAATGAGCAGTTCTTC
J: TRBJ1-1; V: TRBV19; size: -; D: -; CDR3: CASRRATEAFF; DNA: TGTGCCAGTAGGCGGGCGACTGAAGCTTTCTTT
J: TRBJ1-1; V: TRBV28; size: -; D: -; CDR3: CATKRTEAFF; DNA: TGTGCCACGAAGAGGACTGAAGCTTTCTTT
J: TRBJ2-7; V: TRBV7-2; size: -; D: -; CDR3: CASSFVADYSYEQYF; DNA: TGTGCCAGCAGCTTTGTGGCGGACTACTCCTACGAGCAGTACTTC
J: TRBJ1-1; V: TRBV18; size: -; D: -; CDR3: CASSPRLENTEAFF; DNA: TGTGCCAGCTCACCGAGGCTCGAGAACACTGAAGCTTTCTTT
J: TRBJ1-2; V: TRBV3-1/TRBV3-2; size: few; D: -; CDR3: CASSLQTEVHGYTF; DNA: TGTGCCAGCAGCCTCCAGACAGAAGTTCATGGCTACACCTTC
J: TRBJ2-7; V: TRBV5-1; size: -; D: TRBD1; CDR3: CASSHTGTGTYEQYF; DNA: TGCGCCAGCAGCCACACCGGGACAGGGACGTACGAGCAGTACTTC
J: TRBJ1-4; V: TRBV6-5; size: -; D: TRBD1; CDR3: CASSDSGTENEKLFF; DNA: TGTGCCAGCAGTGACTCCGGGACAGAAAATGAAAAACTGTTTTTT
J: TRBJ1-4; V: TRBV4-3; size: -; D: -; CDR3: CASSRGRGYEKLFF; DNA: TGCGCCAGCAGCCGGGGGAGGGGTTATGAAAAACTGTTTTTT
J: TRBJ2-7; V: TRBV20-1; size: -; D: -; CDR3: CSASDRINYEQYF; DNA: TGCAGTGCTAGTGACAGGATTAACTACGAGCAGTACTTC
J: TRBJ2-2; V: TRBV6-5; size: once; D: TRBD2; CDR3: CASIPGRGGTGELFF; DNA: TGTGCCAGCATCCCCGGGCGGGGGGGGACCGGGGAGCTGTTTTTT
J: TRBJ2-3; V: TRBV3-1/TRBV3-2; size: -; D: TRBD2; CDR3: CASSQGGLAGGGSRGHTQYF; DNA: TGTGCCAGCAGCCAAGGAGGGCTAGCGGGGGGCGGTAGCCGGGGGCATACGCAGTATTTT
J: TRBJ1-4; V: TRBV6-5; size: -; D: -; CDR3: CASSSRQATNEKLFF; DNA: TGTGCCAGCAGCTCCCGACAGGCAACTAATGAAAAACTGTTTTTT
J: TRBJ1-4; V: TRBV18; size: -; D: -; CDR3: CASSPERGEKLFF; DNA: TGTGCCAGCTCACCAGAAAGAGGTGAAAAACTGTTTTTT
J: TRBJ2-7; V: TRBV7-2; size: -; D: TRBD2; CDR3: CASSLETSGGVHSYEQYF; DNA: TGTGCCAGCAGCTTAGAAACTAGCGGGGGGGTCCATTCCTACGAGCAGTACTTC
J: TRBJ2-3; V: TRBV3-1/TRBV3-2; size: -; D: TRBD2; CDR3: CASSPFRLAGGTDTQYF; DNA: TGTGCCAGCAGCCCCTTCCGACTAGCGGGGGGCACAGATACGCAGTATTTT
J: TRBJ1-6; V: TRBV6-2/TRBV6-3; size: -; D: TRBD1; CDR3: CASSPKGAGETPKSPLHF; DNA: TGTGCCAGCAGTCCGAAGGGGGCCGGAGAAACCCCTAAATCACCCCTCCACTTT
J: TRBJ1-5; V: TRBV30; size: few; D: TRBD1; CDR3: CAWSAGQGIVSNQPQHF; DNA: TGTGCCTGGAGTGCTGGACAGGGTATAGTTAGCAATCAGCCCCAGCATTTT
J: TRBJ2-3; V: TRBV5-1; size: -; D: -; CDR3: CASSLVQQPGLDTQYF; DNA: TGCGCCAGCAGCTTGGTTCAACAACCAGGCTTGGATACGCAGTATTTT
J: TRBJ2-2; V: TRBV5-6; size: -; D: TRBD1; CDR3: CASGRGDRGDTGELFF; DNA: TGTGCCAGCGGTCGAGGGGACAGGGGGGACACCGGGGAGCTGTTTTTT